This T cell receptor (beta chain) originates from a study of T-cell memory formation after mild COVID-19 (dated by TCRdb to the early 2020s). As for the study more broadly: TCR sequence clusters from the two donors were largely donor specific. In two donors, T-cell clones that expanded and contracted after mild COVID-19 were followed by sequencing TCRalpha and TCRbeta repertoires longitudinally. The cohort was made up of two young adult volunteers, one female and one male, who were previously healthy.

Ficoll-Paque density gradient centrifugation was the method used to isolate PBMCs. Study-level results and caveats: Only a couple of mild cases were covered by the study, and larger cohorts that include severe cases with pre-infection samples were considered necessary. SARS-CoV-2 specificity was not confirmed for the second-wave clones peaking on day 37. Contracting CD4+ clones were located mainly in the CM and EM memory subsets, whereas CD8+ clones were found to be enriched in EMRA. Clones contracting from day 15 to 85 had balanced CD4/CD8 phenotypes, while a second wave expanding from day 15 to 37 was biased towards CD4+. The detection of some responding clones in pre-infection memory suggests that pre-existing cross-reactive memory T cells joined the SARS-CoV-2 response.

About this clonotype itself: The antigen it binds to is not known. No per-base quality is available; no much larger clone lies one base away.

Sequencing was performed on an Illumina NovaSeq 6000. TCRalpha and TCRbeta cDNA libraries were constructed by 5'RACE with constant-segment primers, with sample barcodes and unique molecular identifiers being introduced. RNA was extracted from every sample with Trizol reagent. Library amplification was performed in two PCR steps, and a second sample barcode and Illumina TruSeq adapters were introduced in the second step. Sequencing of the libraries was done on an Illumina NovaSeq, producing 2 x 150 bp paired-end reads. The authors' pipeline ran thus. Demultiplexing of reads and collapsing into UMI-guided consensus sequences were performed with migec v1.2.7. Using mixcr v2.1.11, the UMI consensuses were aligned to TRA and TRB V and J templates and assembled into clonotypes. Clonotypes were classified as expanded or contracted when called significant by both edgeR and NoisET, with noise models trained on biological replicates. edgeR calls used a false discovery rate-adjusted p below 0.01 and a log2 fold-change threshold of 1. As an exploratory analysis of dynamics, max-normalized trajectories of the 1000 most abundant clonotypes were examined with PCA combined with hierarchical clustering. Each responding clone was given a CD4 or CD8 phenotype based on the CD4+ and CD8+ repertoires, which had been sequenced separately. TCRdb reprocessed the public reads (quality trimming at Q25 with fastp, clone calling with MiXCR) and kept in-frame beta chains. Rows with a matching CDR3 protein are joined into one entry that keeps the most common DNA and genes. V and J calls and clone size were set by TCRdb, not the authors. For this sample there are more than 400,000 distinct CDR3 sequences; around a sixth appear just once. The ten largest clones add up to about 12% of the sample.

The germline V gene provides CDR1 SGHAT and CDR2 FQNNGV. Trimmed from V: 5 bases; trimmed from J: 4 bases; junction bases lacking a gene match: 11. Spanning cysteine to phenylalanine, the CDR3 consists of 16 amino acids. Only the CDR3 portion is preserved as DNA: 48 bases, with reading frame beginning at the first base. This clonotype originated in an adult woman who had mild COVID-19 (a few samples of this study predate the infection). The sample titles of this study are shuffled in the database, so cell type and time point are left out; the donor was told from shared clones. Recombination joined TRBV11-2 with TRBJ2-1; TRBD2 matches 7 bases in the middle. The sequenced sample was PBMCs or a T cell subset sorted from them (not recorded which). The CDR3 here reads CASSTLVGGRYNEQFF. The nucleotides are TGTGCCAGCAGCACTCTGGTCGGGGGGAGGTACAATGAGCAGTTCTTC.